This is a list of T cell receptor beta chains from one sample in a study of cytomegalovirus exposure and HLA in healthy donors. Data came from immunoSEQ multiplex PCR; TCRdb stores just in-frame clones and leaves some out. The table records about 160,000 clones, approximately 86% of them present only once. Specimen: PBMCs. The receptors stem from a woman under 30 in good health and CMV-seronegative. Each CDR3 is given with its conserved first and last residue. D genes are given only for firm matches. For some rows the clone size is stated as once, few or many, or as a class when expanded; others skip it.

D gene: NA
clone size: NA
J gene: TRBJ1-1
V gene: TRBV11-2
CDR3 DNA: TGTGCCAGCAGCTTATTCGTGTCCGGACAGCTGAACACTGAAGCTTTCTTT
CDR3 protein: CASSLFVSGQLNTEAFF

D gene: NA
clone size: few
J gene: TRBJ1-2
V gene: TRBV6-6
CDR3 DNA: TGTGCCAGCAGTCACTTCCCCAGGGTCCGGAACTATGGCTACACCTTC
CDR3 protein: CASSHFPRVRNYGYTF

D gene: NA
clone size: once
J gene: TRBJ1-6
V gene: TRBV6-1
CDR3 DNA: TGTGCCAGCAGTGAACTTGCGGCAGCCCAGTGGAATTCACCCCTCCACTTT
CDR3 protein: CASSELAAAQWNSPLHF

D gene: NA
clone size: NA
J gene: TRBJ2-3
V gene: TRBV5-1
CDR3 DNA: TGCGCCAGCAGCTGGTACATCCGGGCAGATACGCAGTATTTT
CDR3 protein: CASSWYIRADTQYF

D gene: TRBD1
clone size: NA
J gene: TRBJ2-7
V gene: TRBV27
CDR3 DNA: TGTGCCAGCAGTTTTGGGACAGGGACCTACGAGCAGTACTTC
CDR3 protein: CASSFGTGTYEQYF

D gene: NA
clone size: NA
J gene: TRBJ2-3
V gene: TRBV7-2
CDR3 DNA: TGTGCCAGCAGCTCCCGACTAGTGGCAGATACGCAGTATTTT
CDR3 protein: CASSSRLVADTQYF

D gene: NA
clone size: NA
J gene: TRBJ1-3
V gene: TRBV9
CDR3 DNA: TGTGCCAGCAGCGTATCTGGGCGTTCTGGAAACACCATATATTTT
CDR3 protein: CASSVSGRSGNTIYF

D gene: TRBD1
clone size: NA
J gene: TRBJ1-5
V gene: TRBV19
CDR3 DNA: TGTGCCAGTACCTCGATCGACAGGGCTGGAAGCAATCAGCCCCAGCATTTT
CDR3 protein: CASTSIDRAGSNQPQHF

D gene: TRBD1
clone size: NA
J gene: TRBJ2-3
V gene: TRBV28
CDR3 DNA: TGTGCCAGCAGTTTCGGGACAGCTCCAGATACGCAGTATTTT
CDR3 protein: CASSFGTAPDTQYF

D gene: TRBD2
clone size: NA
J gene: TRBJ2-1
V gene: TRBV6-5
CDR3 DNA: TGTGCCAGCAGTTCTTTAGCGGGAGGCTCCTACAATGAGCAGTTCTTC
CDR3 protein: CASSSLAGGSYNEQFF

D gene: NA
clone size: NA
J gene: TRBJ1-5
V gene: TRBV5-5
CDR3 DNA: TGTGCCAGCAGCCCTAGCCGGGGGAATCAGCCCCAGCATTTT
CDR3 protein: CASSPSRGNQPQHF

D gene: TRBD1
clone size: NA
J gene: TRBJ2-5
V gene: TRBV23-1
CDR3 DNA: TGCGCCTTTCCCCAGGGACAGCCGGGCCTTGAGAAAGAGACCCAGTACTTC
CDR3 protein: CAFPQGQPGLEKETQYF

D gene: TRBD1
clone size: NA
J gene: TRBJ2-1
V gene: TRBV5-6
CDR3 DNA: TGTGCCAGCAGCCTCCCAGCCGGGACAGGGGGAAATGAGCAGTTCTTC
CDR3 protein: CASSLPAGTGGNEQFF

D gene: NA
clone size: NA
J gene: TRBJ1-1
V gene: TRBV5-6
CDR3 DNA: TGTGCCAGCAGACTTCAGGGATCGGCTGAAGCTTTCTTT
CDR3 protein: CASRLQGSAEAFF

D gene: TRBD2
clone size: once
J gene: TRBJ2-3
V gene: TRBV18
CDR3 DNA: TGTGCCAGCTCACCACCGGGGGGGTACACAGATACGCAGTATTTT
CDR3 protein: CASSPPGGYTDTQYF

D gene: NA
clone size: few
J gene: TRBJ1-1
V gene: TRBV6-5
CDR3 DNA: TGTGCCAGCTCCCGGGACACTGAAGCTTTCTTT
CDR3 protein: CASSRDTEAFF

D gene: NA
clone size: once
J gene: TRBJ2-7
V gene: TRBV11-1
CDR3 DNA: TGTGCCAGCAGCCAAGGGGGCTACGAGCAGTACTTC
CDR3 protein: CASSQGGYEQYF

D gene: NA
clone size: NA
J gene: TRBJ2-7
V gene: TRBV6-5
CDR3 DNA: TGTGCCAGCAGTCACGGGTCCTACGAGCAGTACTTC
CDR3 protein: CASSHGSYEQYF

D gene: NA
clone size: NA
J gene: TRBJ2-7
V gene: TRBV21-1
CDR3 DNA: TGTGCCAGCACCCGACTAGCGGGAAGGGGCGAGCAGTACTTC
CDR3 protein: CASTRLAGRGEQYF

D gene: TRBD2
clone size: NA
J gene: TRBJ2-1
V gene: TRBV29-1
CDR3 DNA: TGCAGCGTTGACGGACTAGTGGGCTACAATGAGCAGTTCTTC
CDR3 protein: CSVDGLVGYNEQFF

D gene: NA
clone size: NA
J gene: TRBJ1-4
V gene: TRBV5-6
CDR3 DNA: TGTGCCAGCAGCTTGAGGGGTGTCACTGAAAAACTGTTTTTT
CDR3 protein: CASSLRGVTEKLFF

D gene: TRBD2
clone size: NA
J gene: TRBJ2-7
V gene: TRBV4-1
CDR3 DNA: TGCGCCAGCAGCCAAGCGTTAGCGGGGCCAGAGCAGTACTTC
CDR3 protein: CASSQALAGPEQYF

D gene: NA
clone size: NA
J gene: TRBJ1-5
V gene: TRBV5-1
CDR3 DNA: TGCGCCAGCAGAGAATCTCAGGTACCCAAGGAGCCCCAGCATTTT
CDR3 protein: CASRESQVPKEPQHF

D gene: NA
clone size: once
J gene: TRBJ1-4
V gene: TRBV5-6
CDR3 DNA: TGTGCCAGCAGCCTGCCCAGGGGAAGAAGGGGAGCAACTAATGAAAAACTGTTTTTT
CDR3 protein: CASSLPRGRRGATNEKLFF

D gene: NA
clone size: NA
J gene: TRBJ1-3
V gene: TRBV4-1
CDR3 DNA: TGCGCCAGCAGCCAAGTCAGGGCGACCATCTCTGGAAACACCATATATTTT
CDR3 protein: CASSQVRATISGNTIYF

D gene: TRBD1
clone size: once
J gene: TRBJ1-2
V gene: TRBV27
CDR3 DNA: TGTGCCAGCGGGTTGAAGGGGGCCTATTATGGCTACACCTTC
CDR3 protein: CASGLKGAYYGYTF

D gene: NA
clone size: NA
J gene: TRBJ1-2
V gene: TRBV5-1
CDR3 DNA: TGCGCCAGCAGCTTGGTAGGTGGACAGAGGGAAGGCTACACCTTC
CDR3 protein: CASSLVGGQREGYTF

D gene: NA
clone size: NA
J gene: TRBJ2-5
V gene: TRBV18
CDR3 DNA: TGTGCCAGCGCGCCTGGGAGGCAAGAGACCCAGTACTTC
CDR3 protein: CASAPGRQETQYF

D gene: NA
clone size: NA
J gene: TRBJ1-3
V gene: TRBV27
CDR3 DNA: TGTGCCAGCAGTTTCCTCCCCCCCGGGGAGGCTGGAAACACCATATATTTT
CDR3 protein: CASSFLPPGEAGNTIYF

D gene: NA
clone size: NA
J gene: TRBJ1-5
V gene: TRBV19
CDR3 DNA: TGTGCCAGTCGCGCCAGGAACCAGCCCCAGCATTTT
CDR3 protein: CASRARNQPQHF

D gene: TRBD2
clone size: few
J gene: TRBJ2-7
V gene: TRBV5-4
CDR3 DNA: TGTGCCAGCAGCCCGGGGACTAGCGGAACCTACGAGCAGTACTTC
CDR3 protein: CASSPGTSGTYEQYF

D gene: NA
clone size: NA
J gene: TRBJ1-2
V gene: TRBV19
CDR3 DNA: TGTGCCAGTACGCCTAGCCCCCTGACAGCGGGCTATGGCTACACCTTC
CDR3 protein: CASTPSPLTAGYGYTF

D gene: NA
clone size: NA
J gene: TRBJ2-3
V gene: TRBV2
CDR3 DNA: TGTGCCAGCAGTGGGAGACGGTCGAGCACAGATACGCAGTATTTT
CDR3 protein: CASSGRRSSTDTQYF

D gene: TRBD1
clone size: NA
J gene: TRBJ2-3
V gene: TRBV19
CDR3 DNA: TGTGCCAGTAGTTCACAGGGGGCAGATACGCAGTATTTT
CDR3 protein: CASSSQGADTQYF

D gene: NA
clone size: few
J gene: TRBJ1-1
V gene: TRBV2
CDR3 DNA: TGTGCCAGCAGTGAAGGCGGGGGTGGTGAAGCTTTCTTT
CDR3 protein: CASSEGGGGEAFF

D gene: TRBD2
clone size: NA
J gene: TRBJ2-1
V gene: TRBV5-1
CDR3 DNA: TGCGCCAGCAGCTTGGCGCGGGGGGGCACCAATGAGCAGTTCTTC
CDR3 protein: CASSLARGGTNEQFF

D gene: NA
clone size: NA
J gene: TRBJ2-2
V gene: TRBV7-3
CDR3 DNA: TGTGCCAGCAGCTCCATGGGGGCGAGTCACACCGGGGAGCTGTTTTTT
CDR3 protein: CASSSMGASHTGELFF

D gene: TRBD2
clone size: NA
J gene: TRBJ2-1
V gene: TRBV4-1
CDR3 DNA: TGCGCCAGCAGCCGGCCGGGACGGGAGGCCTACAATGAGCAGTTCTTC
CDR3 protein: CASSRPGREAYNEQFF

D gene: NA
clone size: NA
J gene: TRBJ2-1
V gene: TRBV20-1
CDR3 DNA: TGCAGTGCTACTATCAATGAGCAGTTCTTC
CDR3 protein: CSATINEQFF

D gene: NA
clone size: NA
J gene: TRBJ1-2
V gene: TRBV7-3
CDR3 DNA: TGTGCCAGCAGCTTCTCAGGGCTTTATGGCTACACCTTC
CDR3 protein: CASSFSGLYGYTF

D gene: TRBD1
clone size: NA
J gene: TRBJ1-6
V gene: TRBV2
CDR3 DNA: TGTGCCAGCAGCGGACAGGGGGCAAATTCACCCCTCCACTTT
CDR3 protein: CASSGQGANSPLHF